This T cell receptor (beta chain) was obtained from a study of blood T cell repertoires in COVID-19. About the research overall: Sample material is recorded as cDNA or gDNA derived from T cells, B-cell-depleted T cells, or PBMCs.

Looked up from germline, CDR1 is LNHDA and CDR2 is SQIVND (reference sequence). J lost 4 bases, V lost 4 bases, and 3 bases had no gene match. The CDR3 length is 14 residues. This clone was recorded only once. The sample holds other DNA sequences that translate to the same CDR3. Original methodology: Reference gene primer amplification yielded estimated nucleated cell counts. Clones were sequenced by immunoSEQ multiplex PCR, and TCRdb holds only the in-frame ones, with some missing. V, J and clone size are those of that table, while D and trimming were read from the DNA. The sample carries roughly 200,000 clones, 86% recorded once.

The chain combines TRBV19 with TRBJ2-2; 7 bases are a match to TRBD1. The clonotype was recovered from a man aged 80 or over with acute or convalescent COVID-19. Material for sequencing was peripheral blood. The CDR3 coding sequence is TGTGCCAGTAGTAGACAGGGTATCACCGGGGAGCTGTTTTTT. Amino acids: CASSRQGITGELFF.